The TCR beta chain described here comes from a study of blood T cell dynamics during melanoma immunotherapy. Libraries were prepared by immunoSEQ multiplex PCR; TCRdb keeps only in-frame clonotypes and omits some of them. This sample carries about 9,700 clones, around 85% of them seen once, and the ten largest clones take more than 4%. Time point here: week 3, after first cycle of checkpoint inhibitor. Patients had no prior systemic cancer treatment, immunosuppressants or other active cancers. V lost 6 bases to trimming and J lost 7 bases; unmatched junction nucleotides: 8. The CDR3 runs to 14 residues. The germline CDR1 and CDR2 sequences are MNHEY and SVGAGI.

This TCR was sampled from a human donor with melanoma. Sequences were derived from blood, sampled from a patient treated with checkpoint blockade. The rearrangement uses TRBV6-5 and TRBJ2-7, with 11 bases identical to TRBD1. CDR3 nucleotides: TGTGCCAGCAGGCGGGACAGGGGGTGGGGAGAGCAGTACTTC. Translated, it gives CASRRDRGWGEQYF.